One sample yielded the 26 T cell receptor beta chains listed below, sequenced in a study of beta chain features in type 1 diabetes. Since all of the isolated RNA was reverse transcribed, expressed TCRB transcripts were what got sequenced. Using immunoSEQ multiplex PCR, the repertoire was profiled, and TCRdb retains in-frame clones only, with some absent. The sample contains 680,000 or so clones, roughly a sixth of which appear only once. The sample consisted of naive CD4+ T cells from blood. The receptors originated from a man in his late teens or twenties in good health.

This chain connects TRBV10-3 to TRBJ1-1, with a weak D call TRBD1 (5 bases). The CDR3 has 15 amino acids. Trimming took 5 bases from V and 2 from J, leaving 15 bases between them. Germline V CDR1 and CDR2: ENHRY, SYGVKD. Here the CDR3 DNA reads TGTGCCATCAGTCAACAGGTGGGAGTAAACACTGAAGCTTTCTTT. As protein: CAISQQVGVNTEAFF.

This clone was counted between two and nine times. This chain connects TRBV7-6 to TRBJ2-3; no reliable D call. CDR3 length: 12 amino acids. CDR1 is SGHVS and CDR2 is FNYEAQ in the germline V gene. Trimming removed 5 bases at V and 2 bases at J, with 5 bases between. The chain's CDR3 is CASSPTTDTQYF. The CDR3, as DNA: TGTGCCAGCAGCCCCACCACAGATACGCAGTATTTT.

The chain links TRBV18 to TRBJ2-7; perhaps TRBD2 as D (6 bases). This CDR3 spans 14 amino acids. Germline V gene data show CDR1 as KGHSH and CDR2 as LQKENI. V was cut by 6 bases and J by 2 bases, with 14 bases left in between. This CDR3 is CASSSNGGTYEQYF. For the CDR3, the DNA is TGTGCCAGCTCTTCTAACGGGGGTACCTACGAGCAGTACTTC.

Only a few counts were recorded for this clone. This chain connects TRBV7-3 to TRBJ2-3, with D unclear. The CDR3 has 14 residues. With 1 base removed from V and 0 bases from J, the gap between germline ends came to 5 bases. CDR1 is SGHTA, CDR2 FQGTGA, per germline. The CDR3, as DNA: TGTGCCAGCAGCTTAAGAAGGAGCACAGATACGCAGTATTTT. Translating gives CASSLRRSTDTQYF.

The chain combines TRBV6-5 with TRBJ1-6; D may be TRBD1 (6 bases). Germline lookup yields CDR1 MNHEY and CDR2 SVGAGI. The CDR3 has 15 residues. V lost 0 bases to trimming and J lost 7 bases, with 10 bases between them. The CDR3 DNA follows: TGTGCCAGCAGTTACTCGGGGGCTCTAAATTCACCCCTCCACTTT. It codes for CASSYSGALNSPLHF.

In this sample, this clone turned up a few times. The rearrangement joins TRBV7-9 to TRBJ2-1; TRBD1 matches 9 bases. The CDR3 length is 15 residues. V was clipped by 3 bases and J by 4 bases; unmatched bases: 4. CDR1 and CDR2 (germline): SEHNR, FQNEAQ (reference sequence). CDR3 nucleotide sequence: TGTGCCAGCAGCTTGTTACAGGGGGCTTACAATGAGCAGTTCTTC. Its translation is CASSLLQGAYNEQFF.

The gene calls are TRBV5-1 and TRBJ2-2; unclear D gene. V lost 5 bases and J 1 base, leaving 6 bases between the germline ends. There are 13 residues in the CDR3. CDR1 SGHRS and CDR2 YFSETQ come from the germline V gene. The CDR3, as DNA: TGCGCCAGCAGTGGGGTGAACACCGGGGAGCTGTTTTTT. Residues: CASSGVNTGELFF.

In its sample, this clone was seen a few times. J is TRBJ2-2 and V is TRBV6-6; possible D gene TRBD1, 6 bases. The CDR3 has 14 residues. V was shortened by 2 bases and J by 6 bases, with 10 bases between the two germline ends. Looked up from germline, CDR1 is MNHNY and CDR2 is SVGAGI (reference sequence). In DNA, the CDR3 is TGTGCCAGCAGTTACAACAGGGCTCCCGGGGAGCTGTTTTTT. This gives the protein CASSYNRAPGELFF.

To note about this clone: The same CDR3 also results from other DNA sequences found in this sample. The chain employs TRBV5-1 and TRBJ1-5; D may be TRBD1 (6 bases). Trimming took 0 bases from V and 0 from J, leaving 7 bases between them. This CDR3 contains 15 residues. The germline V gene encodes CDR1 SGHRS and CDR2 YFSETQ. CDR3 DNA sequence: TGCGCCAGCAGCTTGGCAGGGGATAGCAATCAGCCCCAGCATTTT. It translates to CASSLAGDSNQPQHF.

This clone was observed a handful of times. The chain links TRBV2 to TRBJ1-4; no clear D. This CDR3 contains 12 residues. The germline V gene has CDR1 SNHLY and CDR2 FYNNEI. V lost 6 bases and J lost 8, with 10 bases in between. The CDR3 region is CASSAGVEKLFF. Here the CDR3 DNA reads TGTGCCAGCAGCGCGGGCGTGGAAAAACTGTTTTTT.

In this sample, this clone turned up a few times. The chain is built from TRBV7-9 and TRBJ1-1, with D maybe TRBD1 (5 bases). Per germline, CDR1 SEHNR and CDR2 FQNEAQ (reference sequence). Trimming shortened V by 6 bases and J by 4 bases, and 15 bases separated the two germline ends. CDR3 size: 14 residues. DNA for the CDR3: TGTGCCAGCAGTTCGACCCCCGGGGGCACTGAAGCTTTCTTT. This encodes CASSSTPGGTEAFF. Drawing the rest from reference TRBV7-9 and TRBJ1-1, the complete variable domain is DTGVSQNPRHKITKRGQNVTFRCDPISEHNRLYWYRQTLGQGPEFLTYFQNEAQLEKSRLLSDRFSAERPKGSFSTLEIQRTEQGDSAMYLCASSSTPGGTEAFFGQGTRLTVV.

This clone occurred a few times. The chain is built from TRBV6-5 and TRBJ2-5; D gene uncertain. The germline V and J ends were trimmed by 6 bases and 5 bases, with 10 bases remaining between them. Germline lookup yields CDR1 MNHEY and CDR2 SVGAGI. The CDR3 has 12 amino acids. The CDR3, as DNA: TGTGCCAGCAGCCCCCTGGCGGAGACCCAGTACTTC. Residues: CASSPLAETQYF.

The genes are TRBV12-5 and TRBJ1-2; no clear D gene. The germline CDR1 and CDR2 sequences are LGHNT and FRNRAP. The CDR3 loop spans 12 amino acids. V shed 3 bases and J shed 1 base, with 3 bases lying between them. The CDR3 nucleotides read TGTGCTAGTGGTTTTGATAACTATGGCTACACCTTC. Protein product: CASGFDNYGYTF.

This clone was observed a few times. J is TRBJ2-7 and V is TRBV7-3; 12 bases match TRBD2. From germline, CDR1 is SGHTA and CDR2 FQGTGA. The CDR3 contains 19 residues. The V segment lost 1 base and the J segment 4 bases; nucleotides outside the gene matches: 14. The CDR3 spells CASSLKGTSGRSSVYEQYF. CDR3 sequence (DNA): TGTGCCAGCAGCTTAAAAGGAACTAGCGGGAGGTCGAGTGTTTACGAGCAGTACTTC.

The chain recombines TRBV7-2 with TRBJ2-7; 7 bases match TRBD2. The CDR3 contains 14 residues. The trim removed 5 bases at V and 5 bases at J, leaving 9 bases unmatched. Germline V lookup: CDR1 SGHTA, CDR2 FQGNSA. The DNA of the CDR3 is TGTGCCAGCAGCCAACAGCGGGAAGATCACGAGCAGTACTTC. This sequence encodes CASSQQREDHEQYF. Full variable domain (rest looked up from reference TRBV7-2 and TRBJ2-7): GAGVSQSPSNKVTEKGKDVELRCDPISGHTALYWYRQSLGQGLEFLIYFQGNSAPDKSGLPSDRFSAERTGGSVSTLTIQRTQQEDSAVYLCASSQQREDHEQYFGPGTRLTVT.

This clone was observed a handful of times. This chain joins TRBV9 and TRBJ1-2, with D perhaps TRBD1 (5 bases). The germline V gene encodes CDR1 SGDLS and CDR2 YYNGEE. This CDR3 is 14 amino acids long. V gave up 3 bases and J gave up 7 bases, with 16 bases separating them. The CDR3, as DNA: TGTGCCAGCAGCGGGGGTGGGCAGGGCGTTGGCTACACCTTC. Translating gives CASSGGGQGVGYTF.

This sequence joins TRBV9 and TRBJ2-3; 7 bases fit TRBD1. The ends lost 4 bases at V and 2 bases at J; junction bases unmatched: 10. Germline CDR1 and CDR2: SGDLS and YYNGEE. CDR3 length: 16 amino acids. The CDR3 sequence is CASSFTGTADTDTQYF. CDR3 nucleotides: TGTGCCAGCAGCTTCACCGGGACAGCGGACACAGATACGCAGTATTTT.

This rearrangement joins TRBV29-1 to TRBJ1-4; maybe TRBD1 (6 bases). V was pared by 7 bases and J by 7 bases, with 16 bases between. Germline V gene lookup returns CDR1 SQVTM and CDR2 ANQGSEA. This CDR3 has 13 residues. The DNA for the CDR3 is TGCAGCGGGAAGACAGGCGTGGTTGAAAAACTGTTTTTT. As protein: CSGKTGVVEKLFF.

This clone appeared a few times. The chain uses TRBV25-1 and TRBJ1-1, with a weak D call TRBD1 (5 bases). The CDR3 extends over 17 amino acids. CDR1 is MGHDK and CDR2 is SYGVNS in the germline V gene. Trimming cost V 1 base and J 4 bases, with 19 bases left between them. This chain's CDR3 is CASSELATDQAGTEAFF. The CDR3 coding sequence is TGTGCCAGCAGTGAATTGGCGACAGATCAAGCAGGCACTGAAGCTTTCTTT.

CDR3 protein: CASSLVPSGNTIYF. CDR3 DNA: TGTGCCAGCAGCTTAGTACCCTCTGGAAACACCATATATTTT. The chain uses TRBV7-2 and TRBJ1-3; no firm D call. The V gene lost 1 base and the J gene lost 0 bases, with 4 bases spanning the gap. In germline, CDR1 is SGHTA, CDR2 FQGNSA. The CDR3 runs 14 residues.

The chain couples TRBV6-6 to TRBJ2-3, with 7 bases aligning to TRBD1. V was clipped by 7 bases and J by 1 base; unmatched bases: 8. The CDR3 is 15 residues long. CDR1 MNHNY and CDR2 SVGAGI come from the germline V gene (reference sequence). The CDR3 nucleotides read TGTGCCAGCACAAGAACGGGACAGCGCACAGATACGCAGTATTTT. Translating gives CASTRTGQRTDTQYF.

This clone was seen more than once but under ten times. This chain connects TRBV29-1 to TRBJ2-2; D is undetermined. Trimming left V 5 bases short and J 0 bases short, with 10 bases between. The CDR3 has 14 amino acids. Per germline, CDR1 SQVTM and CDR2 ANQGSEA. The CDR3 reads CSVPRATNTGELFF. In DNA form, the CDR3 reads TGCAGCGTTCCCCGGGCAACGAACACCGGGGAGCTGTTTTTT.

The chain uses TRBV4-3 and TRBJ2-2; D unclear. The CDR3 consists of 18 residues. Looked up from germline, CDR1 is LGHNA and CDR2 is YSLEER. V lost 2 bases and J lost 0, with 16 bases in between. CDR3 sequence (DNA): TGCGCCAGCAGCCAACTTCTTGCCGCAAACGCGAACACCGGGGAGCTGTTTTTT. This gives the protein CASSQLLAANANTGELFF.

On this clone itself: Other DNA sequences of this sample code for an identical CDR3. The V call is TRBV30, the J call TRBJ2-7; the D gene is possibly TRBD2 (6 bases). The CDR3 extends over 13 amino acids. V gave up 2 bases and J gave up 6 bases, with 14 bases separating them. Germline V gene sequence: CDR1 GTSNPN, CDR2 SVGIG (reference sequence). CDR3 nucleotides: TGTGCCTGGAGTAGGGACCGGGGGACCGAGCAGTACTTC. It translates to CAWSRDRGTEQYF.

The chain couples TRBV5-6 to TRBJ1-1, with 9 bases that match TRBD1. CDR3 length equals 16 residues. J lost 2 bases, V lost 5 bases, and 10 bases had no gene match. Per the germline V gene, CDR1 is SGHDT and CDR2 is YYEEEE. Written as DNA, the CDR3 is TGTGCCAGCAGGAGACGATGGACAGGGGCAAACACTGAAGCTTTCTTT. Translated: CASRRRWTGANTEAFF. The whole variable domain, remainder taken from reference TRBV5-6 and TRBJ1-1, is DAGVTQSPTHLIKTRGQQVTLRCSPKSGHDTVSWYQQALGQGPQFIFQYYEEEERQRGNFPDRFSGHQFPNYSSELNVNALLLGDSALYLCASRRRWTGANTEAFFGQGTRLTVV.

V is TRBV6-1 and J is TRBJ2-7, with TRBD1 as a possible D gene (6 bases). Trimming removed 6 bases at V and 7 bases at J, with 16 bases between. The CDR3 consists of 13 residues. Germline CDR1 MNHNS, CDR2 SASEGT. Here the CDR3 reads CASSPRTEGEQYF. For the CDR3, the DNA is TGTGCCAGCAGCCCCCGGACAGAGGGGGAGCAGTACTTC.